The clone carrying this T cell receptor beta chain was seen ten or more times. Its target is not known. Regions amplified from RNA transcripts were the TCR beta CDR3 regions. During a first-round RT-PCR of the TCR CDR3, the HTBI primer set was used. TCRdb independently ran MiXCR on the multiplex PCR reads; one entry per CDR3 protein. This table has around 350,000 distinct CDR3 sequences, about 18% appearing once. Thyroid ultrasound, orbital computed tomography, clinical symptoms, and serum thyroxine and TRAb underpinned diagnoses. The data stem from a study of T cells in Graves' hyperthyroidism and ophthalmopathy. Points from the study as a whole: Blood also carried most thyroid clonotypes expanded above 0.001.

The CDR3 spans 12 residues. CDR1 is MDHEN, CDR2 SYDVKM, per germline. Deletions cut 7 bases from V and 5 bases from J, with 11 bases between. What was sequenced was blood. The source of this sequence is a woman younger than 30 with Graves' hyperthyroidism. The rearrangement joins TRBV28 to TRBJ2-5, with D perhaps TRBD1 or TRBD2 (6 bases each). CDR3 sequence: CASTQGGETQYF. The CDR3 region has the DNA TGTGCCAGCACCCAAGGGGGGGAGACCCAGTACTTC.